Sequencing of this TCR beta chain was carried out in a study of blood T cell repertoires in COVID-19. Overall study context: Acute and convalescent COVID-19 samples came from the United States, Italy and Spain. From T cells, B-cell-depleted T cells, or PBMCs came the material, which was cDNA or gDNA.

Authors' processing steps: Estimates of nucleated cell counts were drawn from the amplification of reference gene primers. Assay used: immunoSEQ multiplex PCR; TCRdb lists only in-frame clones, some missing. V, J and clone size are taken as reported in that table, and D and trimming were inferred from the DNA itself. Among 89,000 or so clones listed, roughly 84% were seen once. V was clipped by 5 bases and J by 6 bases, with 25 bases between them. Germline CDR1 MNHEY, CDR2 SVGEGT. This CDR3 is 17 amino acids long. The J gene is TRBJ2-5, the V gene TRBV6-2 or TRBV6-3; maybe TRBD1 (6 bases). The sequence was obtained from a human donor in a cohort sampled during active COVID-19. The sequencing sample was made of peripheral blood. The CDR3 DNA reads TGTGCCAGCAGTGCTGGCGCCGGGACACTTGCACCCAAGACCCAGTACTTC. It specifies CASSAGAGTLAPKTQYF.